Each of the 10 T cell receptor beta chains below was sequenced from the same sample in a study of T-cell memory formation after mild COVID-19. TCRdb independently ran MiXCR on the 5' RACE reads; one entry per CDR3 protein. The table shows about 210,000 distinct CDR3 sequences, with roughly 27% occurring only once. The material sequenced was PBMCs or a T cell subset sorted from them (not recorded which). The receptors here all came from an adult woman who had mild COVID-19 (a few samples of this study predate the infection). Cell type and time point are not known.

The chain has TRBV3-1 and TRBJ1-2, with a possible D match to TRBD1 (6 bases). CDR3 length: 16 residues. Trimming shortened V by 0 bases and J by 4 bases, and 15 bases separated the two germline ends. The germline V gene has CDR1 LGHDT and CDR2 YNNKEL (reference sequence). CDR3 DNA sequence: TGTGCCAGCAGCCAAGATGCGGGGTCCAGGGGCTATGGCTACACCTTC. The encoded protein is CASSQDAGSRGYGYTF.

The chain is built from TRBV7-9 and TRBJ2-2, with D perhaps matching TRBD1 (5 bases). This CDR3 is 15 amino acids long. The germline gives CDR1 SEHNR, CDR2 FQNEAQ (reference sequence). Trimming removed 5 bases from V and 2 bases from J, with 12 bases in between. The CDR3 DNA is TGTGCCAGCAGCGATACAGGTGATAACACCGGGGAGCTGTTTTTT. It translates to CASSDTGDNTGELFF.

This clonotype was counted between two and nine times. The rearrangement links TRBV30 to TRBJ1-5, with D hard to call. V was clipped by 0 bases and J by 4 bases, with 7 bases between them. The CDR3 covers 13 residues. Germline CDR1 GTSNPN, CDR2 SVGIG (reference sequence). The CDR3 reads CAWSVAGNQPQHF. In DNA form, the CDR3 reads TGTGCCTGGAGTGTTGCAGGAAATCAGCCCCAGCATTTT.

The chain recombines TRBV15 with TRBJ1-1, with 11 bases identical to TRBD1. CDR1 is LNHNV and CDR2 is YYDKDF in the germline V gene (reference sequence). Unmatched junction bases numbered 10, after V lost 8 bases and J lost 5 bases. This CDR3 has 15 amino acids. CDR3 amino acids: CATSWTGGGRTEAFF. In DNA, the CDR3 is TGTGCCACCTCTTGGACAGGGGGCGGTCGTACTGAAGCTTTCTTT.

The DNA of the CDR3 is TGTGCCAGCAGCCCTGGGGGGGGCGCTTATGGCTACACCTTC. Translating it yields CASSPGGGAYGYTF. The chain has TRBV7-9 and TRBJ1-2, with D possibly matching TRBD1 (6 bases). Germline CDR1 SEHNR, CDR2 FQNEAQ (reference sequence). This CDR3 spans 14 amino acids. Deletions cut 5 bases from V and 5 bases from J, with 15 bases between.

V and J are TRBV9 and TRBJ2-2, with 9 nucleotides matching TRBD2. Germline V gene sequence: CDR1 SGDLS, CDR2 YYNGEE. The CDR3 extends over 17 amino acids. The trim removed 3 bases at V and 3 bases at J, leaving 9 bases unmatched. The CDR3: CASSALTSGYDTGELFF. Here the CDR3 DNA reads TGTGCCAGCAGCGCCCTGACTAGCGGATATGACACCGGGGAGCTGTTTTTT.

This clonotype has more than one count but fewer than ten. The V call is TRBV19, the J call TRBJ2-5; 7 bases are shared with TRBD1. The CDR3 totals 13 residues. The V gene's germline CDR1 is LNHDA and CDR2 SQIVND (reference sequence). V was pared by 6 bases and J by 5 bases, with 6 bases of the junction left unmatched. The CDR3 DNA reads as TGTGCCAGTAGGACAGGGTCGATGGAGACCCAGTACTTC. It translates to CASRTGSMETQYF.

This clonotype has a handful of counts. V and J are TRBV12-3 or TRBV12-4 and TRBJ2-3; 14 bases align to TRBD2. The length of the CDR3 is 19 residues. The V gene end was trimmed by 7 bases and the J gene end by 2 bases; junction bases not matched to a gene: 14. The CDR3 loop is CASTVSVGLAGGLTDTQYF. For the CDR3, the DNA is TGTGCCAGCACCGTGAGCGTTGGACTAGCGGGGGGTCTCACAGATACGCAGTATTTT.

This clonotype was seen once. The gene calls are TRBV7-9 and TRBJ2-7; the D gene is possibly TRBD1 (5 bases). V was clipped by 6 bases and J by 3 bases, with 18 bases between them. Germline V gene lookup returns CDR1 SEHNR and CDR2 FQNEAQ (reference sequence). This CDR3 has 15 amino acids. The DNA for the CDR3 is TGTGCCAGCAGTAAACCAGGACACGAACACTACGAGCAGTACTTC. Residues: CASSKPGHEHYEQYF.

In this sample, this clonotype turned up many times. The chain carries TRBV12-3 or TRBV12-4 and TRBJ2-1; 8 nucleotides align to TRBD2. The CDR3 is made up of 16 amino acids. The trim removed 6 bases at V and 8 bases at J, leaving 15 bases unmatched. The CDR3 protein is CASSIAGRGARDEQFF. The CDR3 DNA is TGTGCCAGCAGCATAGCAGGGCGGGGGGCGCGGGATGAGCAGTTCTTC.